The TCR beta chain described here comes from a study of blood T cell repertoires in COVID-19. The wider study: Nucleic acid was either cDNA or gDNA, and it came from T cells, B-cell-depleted T cells, or PBMCs.

Here immunoSEQ multiplex PCR was the method, and the copy in TCRdb shows in-frame clones only, minus some. The sample has more than 150,000 clones; about 86% are singletons. The V gene's germline CDR1 is MNHEY and CDR2 SMNVEV (reference sequence). Trimming took off 3 bases at V and 6 bases at J, with 20 bases between the two ends. CDR3 length: 16 residues. Source material: peripheral blood. The sequence was collected from a man aged 50-60 years with active or convalescent COVID-19. The rearrangement uses TRBV27 and TRBJ1-1; unclear D gene. The chain's CDR3 is CASSFDIRQAGAEAFF. Written as DNA, the CDR3 is TGTGCCAGCAGTTTCGATATCCGGCAGGCGGGCGCTGAAGCTTTCTTT.